The 9 T cell receptor beta chains below all came from one sample that was sequenced in a study of OX40 agonist ivuxolimab in advanced cancers. The repertoire was sequenced with immunoSEQ multiplex PCR; TCRdb's copy has only in-frame clones and lacks some. The profile shows 20,000 to 25,000 clones, over 65% of them singletons. The specimen was CD4+ or CD8+ T cells sorted from blood, collected in a trial of the OX40 agonist ivuxolimab. The source is an adult with an advanced solid tumor such as melanoma, head and neck, liver or kidney cancer.

This chain connects TRBV7-8 to TRBJ1-3, with TRBD1 matching 7 bases. CDR1 and CDR2 from the germline V gene are SGHVS and FQNEAQ. The CDR3 sequence is 17 residues long. J lost 1 base, V lost 3 bases, and 9 bases had no gene match. The CDR3 DNA reads TGTGCCAGCAGCTTTTTAGGGGGCCCGTTTTCTGGAAACACCATATATTTT. This encodes CASSFLGGPFSGNTIYF.

This clone was seen a handful of times. V is TRBV7-2 and J is TRBJ2-5; 12 bases match TRBD1. This CDR3 is built from 16 residues. Losses at the gene ends were 8 bases for V and 5 bases for J; bases not matched to a gene: 12. The germline V gene has CDR1 SGHTA and CDR2 FQGNSA. CDR3 region: CASRRRDRGLRETQYF. In nucleotides, the CDR3 is TGTGCCAGCCGTCGAAGGGACAGGGGGCTTAGGGAGACCCAGTACTTC.

The rearrangement uses TRBV7-3 and TRBJ2-1, with D maybe TRBD2 (6 bases). V was trimmed by 4 bases and J by 6 bases, leaving 13 bases between them. CDR3 size: 14 residues. In germline, CDR1 is SGHTA, CDR2 FQGTGA. The CDR3 loop reads CASSSTGTFNEQFF. The CDR3 DNA reads TGTGCCAGCAGCTCCACCGGGACTTTCAATGAGCAGTTCTTC. The full variable domain, completed using reference TRBV7-3 and TRBJ2-1, is GAGVSQTPSNKVTEKGKYVELRCDPISGHTALYWYRQSLGQGPEFLIYFQGTGAADDSGLPNDRFFAVRPEGSVSTLKIQRTERGDSAVYLCASSSTGTFNEQFFGPGTRLTVL.

The genes are TRBV10-3 and TRBJ2-7; D is ambiguous. The CDR3 is made up of 11 amino acids. Per the germline V gene, CDR1 is ENHRY and CDR2 is SYGVKD. CDR3 sequence: CAAATTYEQYF. The CDR3 DNA follows: TGTGCTGCCGCTACCACCTACGAGCAGTACTTC.

V and J are TRBV5-1 and TRBJ2-3, with D maybe TRBD2 (7 bases). CDR1 and CDR2 from the germline V gene are SGHRS and YFSETQ. The CDR3 is 14 residues long. The V end was cut by 9 bases, the J end by 3 bases, with 17 bases between. The CDR3 loop reads CATHPGGGTDTQYF. Here the CDR3 DNA reads TGCGCCACCCACCCGGGGGGCGGTACAGATACGCAGTATTTT.

The chain uses TRBV7-2 and TRBJ1-1; 10 positions match TRBD1. CDR3 length equals 15 residues. Germline loops: CDR1 SGHTA, CDR2 FQGNSA. The V segment lost 0 bases and the J segment 5 bases; nucleotides outside the gene matches: 3. In DNA form, the CDR3 reads TGTGCCAGCAGCTTAGCGCAGGGACAGGGGACTGAAGCTTTCTTT. It translates to CASSLAQGQGTEAFF.

The gene calls are TRBV7-2 and TRBJ2-6; perhaps TRBD1 as D (5 bases). The V gene's germline CDR1 is SGHTA and CDR2 FQGNSA. The CDR3 consists of 18 residues. V was cut by 4 bases and J by 0 bases, with 16 bases left in between. The CDR3 nucleotides are TGTGCCAGCAGCTCCCAGGGCAGGCGAGACTCTGGGGCCAACGTCCTGACTTTC. Amino acid sequence: CASSSQGRRDSGANVLTF.

V is TRBV5-1 and J is TRBJ2-3; TRBD2 matches at 7 bases. Germline trimming cut 0 bases from V and 5 bases from J; bases unmatched to any gene: 9. This CDR3 contains 16 residues. Germline CDR1 is SGHRS and CDR2 is YFSETQ. CDR3 loop: CASSLAGGSALDTQYF. CDR3 bases: TGCGCCAGCAGCTTGGCCGGGGGGTCAGCCCTAGATACGCAGTATTTT.

V usage is TRBV9 and J usage is TRBJ2-1; 12 bases map to TRBD2. The CDR3 loop spans 16 amino acids. The V gene end was trimmed by 1 base and the J gene end by 8 bases; junction bases not matched to a gene: 7. Germline CDR1 SGDLS, CDR2 YYNGEE. CDR3 nucleotides: TGTGCCAGCAGCGTAACCCTGACTAGCGGGGGCGATGAGCAGTTCTTC. It is translated as CASSVTLTSGGDEQFF.